A single sample is the source of the 21 T cell receptor beta chains below, sequenced in a study of response to subunit inactivated influenza vaccine. TCRdb reprocessed the RT-PCR reads via MiXCR and lists one record per CDR3 protein. The table records more than 700,000 distinct CDR3 sequences, less than 25% of them present only once. The starting material was PBMCs from blood, obtained less than 6 days after vaccination. All receptors come from a man aged 45 to 65 who received an inactivated influenza vaccine.

The table lists this clonotype with many counts. The chain joins TRBV20-1 to TRBJ2-7; tentatively, D is TRBD1 or TRBD2 (5 bases each). CDR3 length: 14 amino acids. Germline V gives CDR1 DFQATT, CDR2 SNEGSKA (reference sequence). V lost 6 bases to trimming and J lost 4 bases, with 19 bases between them. As DNA, the CDR3 is TGCAGTGCAAGGGACCTCCGAGGGGATTACGAGCAGTACTTC. It encodes CSARDLRGDYEQYF.

This clonotype showed up just a few times. This rearrangement joins TRBV7-2 to TRBJ2-4; D perhaps matches TRBD1 (5 bases). CDR1 is SGHTA and CDR2 is FQGNSA in the germline V gene. The CDR3 is made up of 17 amino acids. With 7 bases removed from V and 0 bases from J, the gap between germline ends came to 19 bases. CDR3 protein: CASTLGAGNLAKNIQYF. In DNA form, the CDR3 reads TGTGCCAGCACCCTAGGGGCAGGGAACCTAGCCAAAAACATTCAGTACTTC.

The sample holds a few counts of this clonotype. The chain combines TRBV9 with TRBJ2-4; 10 positions match TRBD1. The ends lost 1 base at V and 5 bases at J; junction bases unmatched: 12. Per germline, CDR1 SGDLS and CDR2 YYNGEE. The CDR3 contains 18 residues. CDR3 in DNA: TGTGCCAGCAGCGTATGGCCGGCAGGACAGGGGGTGGAAAACATTCAGTACTTC. The encoded protein is CASSVWPAGQGVENIQYF.

V is TRBV6-1 and J is TRBJ2-7; either TRBD1 or TRBD2 may supply D (6 bases each). Germline values: CDR1 MNHNS, CDR2 SASEGT. The ends were cut back, 6 bases at V and 3 bases at J, with 18 bases in the middle. The CDR3 is 15 amino acids. The CDR3 loop is CASSPPSGAVYEQYF. DNA for the CDR3: TGTGCCAGCAGCCCCCCATCGGGGGCGGTCTACGAGCAGTACTTC.

The chain carries TRBV7-9 and TRBJ2-7; D assignment may be TRBD1 or TRBD2 (7 bases each). The CDR3 runs 15 residues. Germline V CDR1 and CDR2: SEHNR, FQNEAQ (reference sequence). V lost 4 bases to trimming and J lost 4 bases, with 17 bases between them. The CDR3 nucleotides are TGTGCCAGCAGCTCCCAGGGGGGGATTTTTTACGAGCAGTACTTC. As protein: CASSSQGGIFYEQYF.

Details on this clonotype: One junction end disagrees with the germline gene, perhaps due to a read error. This chain links TRBV7-2 with TRBJ2-1, with a weak D call TRBD2 (6 bases). The CDR3 is 11 amino acids. CDR1 and CDR2 from the germline V gene are SGHTA and FQGNSA. CDR3 bases: TGTGCCAGCAGCTTAGCAGGGTGGGGGGTCTTC. Translation: CASSLAGWGVF. The whole variable domain, filled in from reference TRBV7-2 and TRBJ2-1, reads GAGVSQSPSNKVTEKGKDVELRCDPISGHTALYWYRQSLGQGLEFLIYFQGNSAPDKSGLPSDRFSAERTGGSVSTLTIQRTQQEDSAVYLCASSLAGWGVFGPGTRLTVL.

The chain couples TRBV11-3 to TRBJ1-1, with D unclear. Trimming took off 4 bases at V and 2 bases at J, with 14 bases between the two ends. This CDR3 comprises 15 residues. Germline CDR1 and CDR2: SGHNT and YENEEA. CDR3 protein: CASSSDHSPNTEAFF. The DNA for the CDR3 is TGTGCCAGCAGCTCAGATCACAGCCCTAACACTGAAGCTTTCTTT.

The CDR3 region has the DNA TGTGCCAGCAGCCAGAGTAGCGGGACGAACACCGGGGAGCTGTTTTTT. This codes for CASSQSSGTNTGELFF. The J gene is TRBJ2-2, the V gene TRBV4-2; 8 bases are shared with TRBD2. Germline V gene lookup returns CDR1 LGHNA and CDR2 YNFKEQ. There are 16 residues in the CDR3. The ends lost 3 bases at V and 0 bases at J; junction bases unmatched: 3.

The CDR3 DNA follows: TGCGCCAGCAGCCCGCGCTCAGGGGACAATCAGCCCCAGCATTTT. This translates into CASSPRSGDNQPQHF. The chain links TRBV5-1 to TRBJ1-5; the D gene is possibly TRBD1 (6 bases). CDR3 length: 15 residues. Germline values: CDR1 SGHRS, CDR2 YFSETQ. V lost 4 bases, J lost 3 bases, and 14 bases lay in between.

The chain combines TRBV7-9 with TRBJ1-2, with a tentative D call TRBD1 (6 bases). The CDR3 loop spans 14 amino acids. V was clipped by 5 bases and J by 5 bases, with 15 bases between them. The germline CDR1 and CDR2 sequences are SEHNR and FQNEAQ (reference sequence). The CDR3 DNA is TGTGCCAGCAGCCCCGGGGGGGCTCCATATGGCTACACCTTC. Translation: CASSPGGAPYGYTF.

The V gene is TRBV2, the J gene TRBJ2-3; D unclear. This CDR3 contains 11 residues. The V gene's germline CDR1 is SNHLY and CDR2 FYNNEI. The V gene lost 6 bases and the J gene lost 5 bases, with 6 bases spanning the gap. The CDR3 DNA follows: TGTGCCAGCAGCGTTCTAGATACGCAGTATTTT. Protein product: CASSVLDTQYF.

This clonotype has only a few counts. The J gene is TRBJ2-7, the V gene TRBV6-1; 11 bases align to TRBD2. Germline V CDR1 and CDR2: MNHNS, SASEGT. The CDR3 is 16 amino acids. J was trimmed by 4 bases and V by 6 bases; bases with no gene match: 11. CDR3 sequence: CASRRGISGRGYEQYF. The CDR3 DNA reads as TGTGCCAGCAGGCGGGGAATTAGCGGGAGGGGGTACGAGCAGTACTTC.

The CDR3: CASSYSPAYRGKETQYF. CDR3 sequence (DNA): TGTGCCAGCAGTTATTCCCCCGCATACAGGGGGAAAGAGACCCAGTACTTC. The chain carries TRBV6-5 and TRBJ2-5; the match to TRBD1 covers 8 bases. The CDR3 contains 17 residues. Germline V gene sequence: CDR1 MNHEY, CDR2 SVGAGI. V trimming: 3 bases; J trimming: 3 bases; junction bases outside the gene matches: 12.

The CDR3 spells CASSFPRGGVRYNEQFF. CDR3 bases: TGTGCCAGCAGCTTCCCCCGTGGCGGAGTCCGATACAATGAGCAGTTCTTC. This chain links TRBV5-6 with TRBJ2-1, with D unclear. CDR1 and CDR2 (germline): SGHDT, YYEEEE. Trimming removed 2 bases from V and 4 bases from J, with 19 bases in between. This CDR3 is 17 amino acids long. The full variable domain, in which reference TRBV5-6 and TRBJ2-1 provide the parts outside the CDR3, is DAGVTQSPTHLIKTRGQQVTLRCSPKSGHDTVSWYQQALGQGPQFIFQYYEEEERQRGNFPDRFSGHQFPNYSSELNVNALLLGDSALYLCASSFPRGGVRYNEQFFGPGTRLTVL.

The chain recombines TRBV5-1 with TRBJ2-3, with D tentatively TRBD1 or TRBD2 (5 bases each). The CDR3 spans 15 residues. CDR1 and CDR2 from the germline V gene are SGHRS and YFSETQ. V was shortened by 5 bases and J by 4 bases, with 17 bases between the two germline ends. The CDR3 sequence: CASRDRDPGPDTQYF. The CDR3 coding sequence is TGCGCCAGCAGGGATCGGGACCCCGGGCCAGATACGCAGTATTTT. Drawing the rest from reference TRBV5-1 and TRBJ2-3, the complete variable domain is KAGVTQTPRYLIKTRGQQVTLSCSPISGHRSVSWYQQTPGQGLQFLFEYFSETQRNKGNFPGRFSGRQFSNSRSEMNVSTLELGDSALYLCASRDRDPGPDTQYFGPGTRLTVL.

The gene calls are TRBV6-1 and TRBJ2-3, with D possibly being TRBD1 or TRBD2 (6 bases each). Trimming took 6 bases from V and 3 from J, leaving 19 bases between them. Germline V gives CDR1 MNHNS, CDR2 SASEGT. The CDR3 runs 16 residues. The CDR3 DNA reads as TGTGCCAGCAGACAAGACTCGTGGGGGGCAACAGATACGCAGTATTTT. Amino acids: CASRQDSWGATDTQYF.

This clonotype showed up many times. The chain carries TRBV5-6 and TRBJ2-7; unclear D gene. This CDR3 region has 12 residues. Germline values: CDR1 SGHDT, CDR2 YYEEEE. The V end was cut by 5 bases, the J end by 4 bases, with 10 bases between. DNA of the CDR3: TGTGCCAGCAGTCTCGGACGGTACGAGCAGTACTTC. Encoded protein: CASSLGRYEQYF.

The chain recombines TRBV7-9 with TRBJ2-3; D may be TRBD2 (6 bases). Germline CDR1 and CDR2: SEHNR and FQNEAQ (reference sequence). The CDR3 sequence is 16 residues long. V dropped 4 bases and J dropped 2 bases, with 16 bases sitting between them. The CDR3 DNA sequence: TGTGCCAGCAGCTGGGGGGTTTTCGGGATCACAGATACGCAGTATTTT. Its protein is CASSWGVFGITDTQYF.

The V gene is TRBV9, the J gene TRBJ2-3; D not certain. Germline CDR1 and CDR2: SGDLS and YYNGEE. This CDR3 region has 14 residues. V was pared by 1 base and J by 0 bases, with 6 bases between. The CDR3 sequence: CASSVLASTDTQYF. CDR3 nucleotides: TGTGCCAGCAGCGTACTGGCCAGCACAGATACGCAGTATTTT.

This clonotype was recorded many times. The chain carries TRBV10-3 and TRBJ2-3; tentatively, D is TRBD2 (5 bases). Trimming shortened V by 3 bases and J by 0 bases, and 10 bases separated the two germline ends. The CDR3 contains 15 residues. The germline CDR1 and CDR2 sequences are ENHRY and SYGVKD. CDR3 in amino acids: CAISEEGYSTDTQYF. The CDR3 bases are TGTGCCATCAGTGAAGAGGGTTATAGCACAGATACGCAGTATTTT.

This clonotype was seen a few times. The chain couples TRBV4-3 to TRBJ1-3; no clear D gene. Trimming cost V 0 bases and J 3 bases, with 12 bases left between them. The CDR3 spans 16 residues. The germline CDR1 and CDR2 sequences are LGHNA and YSLEER. This chain's CDR3 is CASSQDRSGRGNTIYF. The CDR3, as DNA: TGCGCCAGCAGCCAAGATCGGTCAGGCCGTGGAAACACCATATATTTT.